Below are 15 T cell receptor beta chains sequenced from a single sample in a study of CD8 T cells in ankylosing spondylitis. TCRdb called the 5' RACE reads again in MiXCR, with one record for every CDR3 protein. The repertoire consists of about 36,000 distinct CDR3 sequences, with around 15% occurring once and the leading ten covering around 33%. Source material: synovial fluid, either unsorted or a sorted T cell fraction (not recorded which). The receptors derive from a male donor with ankylosing spondylitis.

This chain links TRBV11-2 with TRBJ2-1; TRBD2 matches 13 bases. This CDR3 region has 16 residues. V was pared by 5 bases and J by 0 bases, with 1 base of the junction left unmatched. Germline CDR1 and CDR2: SGHAT and FQNNGV. The CDR3 region is CASSRTSGSSYNEQFF. CDR3 sequence (DNA): TGTGCCAGCAGCAGGACTAGCGGGAGCTCCTACAATGAGCAGTTCTTC.

The table lists this clonotype with many counts. The V and J genes are TRBV29-1 and TRBJ2-3; D call uncertain. Trimming stripped 3 bases from V and 6 bases from J, with 10 bases between. There are 12 residues in the CDR3. Germline-derived CDR1 and CDR2 are SQVTM and ANQGSEA. The CDR3 loop is CSVDRNFDTQYF. The CDR3 nucleotides read TGCAGCGTTGATCGAAACTTCGATACGCAGTATTTT.

The rearrangement uses TRBV11-2 and TRBJ2-5; D may correspond to TRBD1 or TRBD2 (6 bases each). This CDR3 has 19 amino acids. The germline V gene encodes CDR1 SGHAT and CDR2 FQNNGV. V lost 5 bases and J 4 bases, leaving 29 bases between the germline ends. In nucleotides, the CDR3 is TGTGCCAGCAGCCAAAGACCCAGTCACCCGTGGGGGGCGCGAGAGACCCAGTACTTC. It codes for CASSQRPSHPWGARETQYF.

For the CDR3, the DNA is TGCAGTGCTATGCCTAGCGGCACCTACGAGCAGTACTTC. Translation gives CSAMPSGTYEQYF. The chain is built from TRBV20-1 and TRBJ2-7; 7 bases are a match to TRBD2. From germline, CDR1 is DFQATT and CDR2 SNEGSKA (reference sequence). CDR3 length: 13 residues. V was clipped by 4 bases and J by 2 bases; unmatched bases: 5.

This clonotype has only a few counts. The chain links TRBV4-3 to TRBJ2-3; 8 nucleotides agree with TRBD1. CDR3 length equals 16 residues. Germline assignment: CDR1 LGHNA and CDR2 YSLEER. J lost 7 bases, V lost 1 base, and 10 bases had no gene match. The CDR3 DNA is TGCGCCAGCAGCCAAGGGGCCCAGGGGGCTTCAAATACGCAGTATTTT. Amino acid sequence: CASSQGAQGASNTQYF.

This clonotype was detected many times. An end of the junction does not agree with germline; a read error may underlie this. The chain recombines TRBV6-4 with TRBJ2-2; 9 bases match TRBD2. Per germline, CDR1 MRHNA and CDR2 SNTAGT. There are 16 residues in the CDR3. CDR3 sequence reads: CASSDSPSGNAGELFF. CDR3 nucleotides: TGTGCCAGCAGTGACTCCCCTAGCGGGAACGCCGGGGAGCTGTTTTTT.

At least ten counts were recorded for this clonotype. The V gene is TRBV7-6, the J gene TRBJ2-3; no reliable D call. Germline CDR1 reads SGHVS; CDR2 reads FNYEAQ. V lost 5 bases and J lost 0, with 6 bases in between. There are 13 residues in the CDR3. The CDR3 nucleotides are TGTGCCAGCAGCAGTATTAGCACAGATACGCAGTATTTT. It translates to CASSSISTDTQYF.

This clonotype was seen only a few times. The chain couples TRBV7-9 to TRBJ2-7; 11 bases match TRBD2. The CDR3 is 17 residues long. Germline loops: CDR1 SEHNR, CDR2 FQNEAQ (reference sequence). V shed 5 bases and J 3 bases; nucleotides not matched to a gene: 12. Here the CDR3 reads CASSSIAGGFQDYEQYF. As DNA, the CDR3 is TGTGCCAGCAGCAGTATAGCGGGAGGGTTCCAGGACTACGAGCAGTACTTC.

The chain carries TRBV9 and TRBJ2-2; 9 bases match TRBD1. V was clipped by 5 bases and J by 4 bases; unmatched bases: 6. Germline V gene sequence: CDR1 SGDLS, CDR2 YYNGEE. The length of the CDR3 is 15 residues. The CDR3 DNA follows: TGTGCCAGCAGATCCGGGACAGGGCGCACCGGGGAGCTGTTTTTT. Residues: CASRSGTGRTGELFF.

This clonotype was seen more than once but under ten times. This chain joins TRBV7-9 and TRBJ2-7; no definite D call. From germline, CDR1 is SEHNR and CDR2 FQNEAQ (reference sequence). Trimming took 5 bases from V and 2 from J, leaving 10 bases between them. The CDR3 is 13 residues long. The CDR3 loop reads CASSQRTTYEQYF. In nucleotides, the CDR3 is TGTGCCAGCAGCCAAAGAACGACCTACGAGCAGTACTTC. Based on the CDR3 plus reference TRBV7-9 and TRBJ2-7, the full variable domain is DTGVSQNPRHKITKRGQNVTFRCDPISEHNRLYWYRQTLGQGPEFLTYFQNEAQLEKSRLLSDRFSAERPKGSFSTLEIQRTEQGDSAMYLCASSQRTTYEQYFGPGTRLTVT.

The genes are TRBV7-9 and TRBJ2-7, with TRBD2 identical over 10 bases. V trimming: 2 bases; J trimming: 4 bases; junction bases outside the gene matches: 11. The CDR3 sequence is 17 residues long. Germline-derived CDR1 and CDR2 are SEHNR and FQNEAQ (reference sequence). CDR3 nucleotides: TGTGCCAGCAGCTTAACCATAGCGGGGGGACCCCCTTACGAGCAGTACTTC. Protein: CASSLTIAGGPPYEQYF. The full variable domain, rest sourced from reference TRBV7-9 and TRBJ2-7, is DTGVSQNPRHKITKRGQNVTFRCDPISEHNRLYWYRQTLGQGPEFLTYFQNEAQLEKSRLLSDRFSAERPKGSFSTLEIQRTEQGDSAMYLCASSLTIAGGPPYEQYFGPGTRLTVT.

The chain is built from TRBV7-6 and TRBJ2-1; tentative D call: TRBD2 (6 bases). V lost 2 bases and J lost 2, with 19 bases in between. CDR1 SGHVS and CDR2 FNYEAQ come from the germline V gene. The CDR3 has 18 amino acids. CDR3 DNA: TGTGCCAGCAGCTTAAAATCGTGGGGGGAAGTAACCTACAATGAGCAGTTCTTC. Protein product: CASSLKSWGEVTYNEQFF.

Only a few counts were recorded for this clonotype. For the CDR3, the DNA is TGTGCCAGCAGTTTAAGAGCCTCCATTGCCAGGCTGTTTTTT. Protein: CASSLRASIARLFF. The J gene is TRBJ2-2, the V gene TRBV12-3 or TRBV12-4; D gene unclear. V was pared by 2 bases and J by 13 bases, with 17 bases between. The CDR3 runs 14 residues.

This clonotype came up many times. This rearrangement joins TRBV19 to TRBJ1-3, with 7 nucleotides matching TRBD1. Germline CDR1 LNHDA, CDR2 SQIVND (reference sequence). Losses at the gene ends were 8 bases for V and 4 bases for J; bases not matched to a gene: 5. The CDR3 sequence is 13 residues long. The CDR3 reads CASVTGSGNTIYF. In DNA form, the CDR3 reads TGTGCCAGTGTGACAGGGTCCGGAAACACCATATATTTT.

This clonotype has more than one count but fewer than ten. The chain combines TRBV5-1 with TRBJ2-7; perhaps TRBD2 as D (5 bases). V lost 0 bases and J 3 bases, leaving 7 bases between the germline ends. CDR1 is SGHRS, CDR2 YFSETQ, per germline. The CDR3 length is 13 residues. This CDR3 is CASSLGESYEQYF. As DNA, the CDR3 is TGCGCCAGCAGCTTGGGGGAGAGCTACGAGCAGTACTTC. The full variable domain, rest sourced from reference TRBV5-1 and TRBJ2-7, is KAGVTQTPRYLIKTRGQQVTLSCSPISGHRSVSWYQQTPGQGLQFLFEYFSETQRNKGNFPGRFSGRQFSNSRSEMNVSTLELGDSALYLCASSLGESYEQYFGPGTRLTVT.